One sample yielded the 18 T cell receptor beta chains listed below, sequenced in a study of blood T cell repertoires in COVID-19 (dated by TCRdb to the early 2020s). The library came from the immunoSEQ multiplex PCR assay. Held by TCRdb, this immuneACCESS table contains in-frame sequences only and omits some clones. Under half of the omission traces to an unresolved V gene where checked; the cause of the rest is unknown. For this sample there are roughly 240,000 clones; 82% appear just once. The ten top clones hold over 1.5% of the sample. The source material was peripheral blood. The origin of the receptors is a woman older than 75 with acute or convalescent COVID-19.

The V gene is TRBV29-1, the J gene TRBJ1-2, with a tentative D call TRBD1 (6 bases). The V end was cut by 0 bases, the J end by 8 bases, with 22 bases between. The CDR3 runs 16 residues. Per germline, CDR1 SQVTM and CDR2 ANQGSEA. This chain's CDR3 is CSVEDRVRGGGGGYTF. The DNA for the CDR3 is TGCAGCGTTGAAGATCGGGTGCGTGGGGGAGGGGGAGGCTACACCTTC.

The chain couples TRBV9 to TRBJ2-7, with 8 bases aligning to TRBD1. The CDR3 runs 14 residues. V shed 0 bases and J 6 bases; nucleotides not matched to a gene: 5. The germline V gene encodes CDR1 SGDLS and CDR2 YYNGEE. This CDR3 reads CASSVDPRGREQYF. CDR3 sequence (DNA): TGTGCCAGCAGCGTAGACCCCAGGGGGCGCGAGCAGTACTTC.

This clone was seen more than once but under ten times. CDR3 in DNA: TGTGCCAGCAGCCAACGACAGGGAACTCGCTCTGGAAACACCATATATTTT. The encoded protein is CASSQRQGTRSGNTIYF. This sequence joins TRBV14 and TRBJ1-3; 7 nucleotides match TRBD1. Trimming cost V 2 bases and J 0 bases; bases outside gene matches: 7. The CDR3 sequence is 17 residues long. From germline, CDR1 is SGHDN and CDR2 FVKESK.

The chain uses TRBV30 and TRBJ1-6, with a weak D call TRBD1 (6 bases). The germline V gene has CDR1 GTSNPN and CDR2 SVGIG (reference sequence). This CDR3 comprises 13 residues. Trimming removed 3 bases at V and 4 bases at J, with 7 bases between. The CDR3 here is CAWRTGYNSPLHF. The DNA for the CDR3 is TGTGCCTGGAGGACAGGTTATAATTCACCCCTCCACTTT. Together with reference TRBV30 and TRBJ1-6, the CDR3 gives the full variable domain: SQTIHQWPATLVQPVGSPLSLECTVEGTSNPNLYWYRQAAGRGLQLLFYSVGIGQISSEVPQNLSASRPQDRQFILSSKKLLLSDSGFYLCAWRTGYNSPLHFGNGTRLTVT.

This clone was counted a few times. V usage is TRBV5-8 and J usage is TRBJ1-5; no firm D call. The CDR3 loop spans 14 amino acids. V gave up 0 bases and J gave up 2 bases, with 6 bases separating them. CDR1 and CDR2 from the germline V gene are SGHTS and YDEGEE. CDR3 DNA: TGTGCCAGCAGCTTGGCTCTTCGCAATCAGCCCCAGCATTTT. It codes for CASSLALRNQPQHF. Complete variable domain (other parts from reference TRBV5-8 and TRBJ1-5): EAGVTQSPTHLIKTRGQQATLRCSPISGHTSVYWYQQALGLGLQFLLWYDEGEERNRGNFPPRFSGRQFPNYSSELNVNALELEDSALYLCASSLALRNQPQHFGDGTRLSIL.

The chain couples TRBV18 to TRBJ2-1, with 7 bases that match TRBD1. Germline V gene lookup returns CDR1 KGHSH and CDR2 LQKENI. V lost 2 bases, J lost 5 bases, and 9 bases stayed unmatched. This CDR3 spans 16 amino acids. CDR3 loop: CASSPRQGSSNNEQFF. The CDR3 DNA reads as TGTGCCAGCTCACCAAGACAGGGCTCATCCAACAATGAGCAGTTCTTC.

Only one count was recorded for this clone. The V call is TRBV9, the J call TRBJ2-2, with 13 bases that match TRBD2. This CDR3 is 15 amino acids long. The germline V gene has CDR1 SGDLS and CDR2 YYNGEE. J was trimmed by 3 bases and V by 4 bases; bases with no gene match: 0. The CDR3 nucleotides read TGTGCCAGCAGCACTAGCGGGGGGGACACCGGGGAGCTGTTTTTT. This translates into CASSTSGGDTGELFF.

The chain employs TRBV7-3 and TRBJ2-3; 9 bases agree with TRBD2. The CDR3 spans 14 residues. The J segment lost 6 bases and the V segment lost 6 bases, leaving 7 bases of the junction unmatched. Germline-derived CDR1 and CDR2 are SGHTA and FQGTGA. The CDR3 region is CASRLTSGADTQYF. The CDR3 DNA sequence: TGTGCCAGCAGGTTGACTAGCGGCGCGGATACGCAGTATTTT.

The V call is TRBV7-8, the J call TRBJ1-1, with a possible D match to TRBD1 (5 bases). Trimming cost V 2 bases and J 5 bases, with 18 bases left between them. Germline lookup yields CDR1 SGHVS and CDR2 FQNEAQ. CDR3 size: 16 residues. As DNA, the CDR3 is TGTGCCAGCAGCTTATCCTCCGGGGCCCGGGGGACTGAAGCTTTCTTT. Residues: CASSLSSGARGTEAFF.

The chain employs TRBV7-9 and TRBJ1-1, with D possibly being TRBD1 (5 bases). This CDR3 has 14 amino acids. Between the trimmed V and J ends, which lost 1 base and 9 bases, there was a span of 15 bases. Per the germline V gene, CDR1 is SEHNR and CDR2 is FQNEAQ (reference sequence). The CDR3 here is CASSLVSGGVKAFF. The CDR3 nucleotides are TGTGCCAGCAGCTTAGTATCGGGAGGGGTGAAAGCTTTCTTT.

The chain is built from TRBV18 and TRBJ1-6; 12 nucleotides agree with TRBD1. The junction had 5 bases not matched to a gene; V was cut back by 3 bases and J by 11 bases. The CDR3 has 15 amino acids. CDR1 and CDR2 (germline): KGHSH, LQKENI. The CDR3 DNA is TGTGCCAGCTCACCCCCCGGGACAGGGGGCGCACCCCTCCACTTT. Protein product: CASSPPGTGGAPLHF. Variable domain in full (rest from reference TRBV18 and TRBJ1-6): NAGVMQNPRHLVRRRGQEARLRCSPMKGHSHVYWYRQLPEEGLKFMVYLQKENIIDESGMPKERFSAEFPKEGPSILRIQQVVRGDSAAYFCASSPPGTGGAPLHFGNGTRLTVT.

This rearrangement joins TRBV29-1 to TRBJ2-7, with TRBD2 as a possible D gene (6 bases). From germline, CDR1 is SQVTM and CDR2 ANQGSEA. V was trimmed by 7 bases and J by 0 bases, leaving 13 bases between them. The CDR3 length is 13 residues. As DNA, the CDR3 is TGCAGCGCTAGCGACGCCTCCTCCTACGAGCAGTACTTC. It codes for CSASDASSYEQYF.

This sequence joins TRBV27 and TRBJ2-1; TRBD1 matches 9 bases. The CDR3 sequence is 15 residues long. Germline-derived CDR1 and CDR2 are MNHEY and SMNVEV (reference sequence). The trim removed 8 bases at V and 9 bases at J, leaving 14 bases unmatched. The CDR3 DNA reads TGTGCCAGCGGCACCGGGACAGGGTCCGGGGGTGAGCAGTTCTTC. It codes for CASGTGTGSGGEQFF.

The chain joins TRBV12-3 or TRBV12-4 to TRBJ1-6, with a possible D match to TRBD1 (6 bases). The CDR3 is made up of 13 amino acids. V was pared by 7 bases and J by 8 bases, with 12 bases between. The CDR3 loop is CASTGTRYSPLHF. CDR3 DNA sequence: TGTGCCAGCACCGGGACACGCTATTCACCCCTCCACTTT.

The CDR3 reads CASREGRNSPLHF. The DNA of the CDR3 is TGCGCCAGCCGGGAGGGGAGGAATTCACCCCTCCACTTT. The rearrangement uses TRBV5-1 and TRBJ1-6; TRBD1 might be the D (5 bases). Germline CDR1 reads SGHRS; CDR2 reads YFSETQ. V shed 7 bases and J shed 7 bases, with 12 bases lying between them. This CDR3 comprises 13 residues.

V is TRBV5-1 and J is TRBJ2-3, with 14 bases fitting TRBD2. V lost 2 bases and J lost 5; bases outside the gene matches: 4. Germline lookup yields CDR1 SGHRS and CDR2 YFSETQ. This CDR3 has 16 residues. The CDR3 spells CASSLLGLAGEDTQYF. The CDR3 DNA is TGCGCCAGCAGCTTATTGGGACTAGCGGGGGAAGATACGCAGTATTTT.

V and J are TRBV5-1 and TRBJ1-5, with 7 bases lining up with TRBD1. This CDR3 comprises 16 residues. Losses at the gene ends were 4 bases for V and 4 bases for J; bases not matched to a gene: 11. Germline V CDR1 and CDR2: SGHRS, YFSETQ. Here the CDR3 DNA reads TGCGCCAGCAGCCTCGATCTATTACAGGGGAATCAGCCCCAGCATTTT. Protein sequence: CASSLDLLQGNQPQHF.

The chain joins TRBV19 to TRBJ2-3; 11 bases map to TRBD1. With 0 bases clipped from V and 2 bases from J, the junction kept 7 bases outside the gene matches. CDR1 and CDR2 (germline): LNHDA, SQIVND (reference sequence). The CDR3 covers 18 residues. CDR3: CASSIDSGTGGFTDTQYF. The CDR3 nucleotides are TGTGCCAGTAGTATAGATTCGGGGACAGGGGGATTCACAGATACGCAGTATTTT.